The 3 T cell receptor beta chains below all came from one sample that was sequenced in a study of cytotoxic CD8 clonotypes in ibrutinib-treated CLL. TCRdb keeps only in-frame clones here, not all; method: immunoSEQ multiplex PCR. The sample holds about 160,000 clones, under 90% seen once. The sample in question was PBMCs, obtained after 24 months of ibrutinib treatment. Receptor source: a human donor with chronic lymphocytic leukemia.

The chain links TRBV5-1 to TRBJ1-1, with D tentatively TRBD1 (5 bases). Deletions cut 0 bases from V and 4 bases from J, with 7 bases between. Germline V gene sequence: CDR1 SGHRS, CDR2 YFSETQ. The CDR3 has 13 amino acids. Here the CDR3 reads CASSLEGATEAFF. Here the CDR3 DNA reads TGCGCCAGCAGCTTGGAAGGGGCCACTGAAGCTTTCTTT.

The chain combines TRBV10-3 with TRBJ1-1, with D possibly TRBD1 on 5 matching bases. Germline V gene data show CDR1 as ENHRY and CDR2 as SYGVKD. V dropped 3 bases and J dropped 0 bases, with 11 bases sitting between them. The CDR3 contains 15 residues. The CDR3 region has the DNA TGTGCCATCAGTGACCGGGGGGGACTGAACACTGAAGCTTTCTTT. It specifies CAISDRGGLNTEAFF.

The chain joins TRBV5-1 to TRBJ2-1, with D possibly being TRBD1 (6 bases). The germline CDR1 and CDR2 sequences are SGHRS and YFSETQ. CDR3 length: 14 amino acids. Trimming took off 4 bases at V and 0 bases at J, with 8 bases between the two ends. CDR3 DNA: TGCGCCAGCAGCCAAGGGGGCTCCTACAATGAGCAGTTCTTC. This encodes CASSQGGSYNEQFF.